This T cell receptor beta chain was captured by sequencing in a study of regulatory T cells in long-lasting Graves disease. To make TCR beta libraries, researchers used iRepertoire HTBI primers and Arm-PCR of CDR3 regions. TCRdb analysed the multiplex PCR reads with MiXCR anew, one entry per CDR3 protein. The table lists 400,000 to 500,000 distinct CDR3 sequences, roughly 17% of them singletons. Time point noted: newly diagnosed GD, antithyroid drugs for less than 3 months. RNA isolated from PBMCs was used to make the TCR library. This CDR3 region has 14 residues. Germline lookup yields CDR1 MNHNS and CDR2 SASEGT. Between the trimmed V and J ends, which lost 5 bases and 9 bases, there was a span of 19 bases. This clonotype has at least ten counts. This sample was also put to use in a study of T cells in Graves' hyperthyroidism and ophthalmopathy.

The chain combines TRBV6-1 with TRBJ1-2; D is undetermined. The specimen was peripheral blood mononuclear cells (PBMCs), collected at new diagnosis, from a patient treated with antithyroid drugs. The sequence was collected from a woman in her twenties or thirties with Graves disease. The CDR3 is CASSPENFGYRYTF. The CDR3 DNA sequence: TGTGCCAGCAGTCCTGAAAACTTCGGATATCGCTACACCTTC.